This record covers a single TCR beta chain. Trimming cost V 3 bases and J 6 bases, with 10 bases left between them. The CDR3 consists of 13 residues. Germline-derived CDR1 and CDR2 are SGHRS and YFSETQ. This entry belongs to a study of blood T cell repertoires in COVID-19. Across the whole study: Acute-phase and convalescent COVID-19 samples originated in the United States, Italy and Spain.

Some clones are missing from TCRdb's copy, which holds only in-frame ones; the method was immunoSEQ multiplex PCR. The repertoire consists of under 70,000 clones, with about 90% occurring once and the leading ten covering about 7.3%. This clonotype was obtained from a woman aged 55-69 years with active or convalescent COVID-19. The V call is TRBV5-1, the J call TRBJ2-1, with D maybe TRBD2 (5 bases). The sequenced sample was peripheral blood. The CDR3 spells CASSYRGGNEQFF. In nucleotides, the CDR3 is TGCGCCAGCAGCTACCGGGGTGGCAATGAGCAGTTCTTC.